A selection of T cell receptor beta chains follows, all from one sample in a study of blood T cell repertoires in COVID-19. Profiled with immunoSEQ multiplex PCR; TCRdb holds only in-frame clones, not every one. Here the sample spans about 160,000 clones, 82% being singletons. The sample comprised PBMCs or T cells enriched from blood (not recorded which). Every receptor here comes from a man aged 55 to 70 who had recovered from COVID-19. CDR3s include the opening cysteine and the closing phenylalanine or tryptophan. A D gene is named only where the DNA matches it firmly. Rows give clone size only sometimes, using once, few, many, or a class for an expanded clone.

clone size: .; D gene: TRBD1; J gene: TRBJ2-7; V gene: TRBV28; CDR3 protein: CASRRQGADEQYF; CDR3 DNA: TGTGCCAGCAGAAGACAGGGGGCCGACGAGCAGTACTTC
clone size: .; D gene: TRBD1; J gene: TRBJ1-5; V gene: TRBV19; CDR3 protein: CASARGRNQPQHF; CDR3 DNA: TGTGCCAGCGCCAGGGGGCGGAATCAGCCCCAGCATTTT
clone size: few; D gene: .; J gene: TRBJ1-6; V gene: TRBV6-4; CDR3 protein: CASAPMGGADNSPLHF; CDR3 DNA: TGTGCCAGCGCCCCAATGGGTGGAGCCGATAATTCACCCCTCCACTTT
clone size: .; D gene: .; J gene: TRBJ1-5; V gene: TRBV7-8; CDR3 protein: CASSLTEGRNQPQHF; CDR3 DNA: TGTGCCAGCAGCTTAACGGAGGGGAGAAATCAGCCCCAGCATTTT
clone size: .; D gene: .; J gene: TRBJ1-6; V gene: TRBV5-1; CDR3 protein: CASSLKGAPDSPLHF; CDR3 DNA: TGCGCCAGCAGCCTTAAAGGGGCCCCTGACTCACCCCTCCACTTT
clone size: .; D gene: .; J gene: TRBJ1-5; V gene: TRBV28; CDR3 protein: CASTPGRPDQPQHF; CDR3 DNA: TGTGCCAGCACCCCCGGGAGGCCGGATCAGCCCCAGCATTTT
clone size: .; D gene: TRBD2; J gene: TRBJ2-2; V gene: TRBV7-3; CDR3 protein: CASSVGTSGSHGELFF; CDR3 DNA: TGTGCCAGCAGCGTCGGGACTAGCGGGAGCCACGGGGAGCTGTTTTTT
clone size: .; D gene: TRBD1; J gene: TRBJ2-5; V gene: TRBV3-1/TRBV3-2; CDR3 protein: CASSSQGIQETQYF; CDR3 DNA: TGTGCCAGCAGCTCACAGGGGATCCAAGAGACCCAGTACTTC
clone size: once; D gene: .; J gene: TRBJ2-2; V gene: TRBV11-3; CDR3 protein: CASSGRDSVDTGELFF; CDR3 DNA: TGTGCCAGCAGCGGCCGCGACAGCGTTGACACCGGGGAGCTGTTTTTT
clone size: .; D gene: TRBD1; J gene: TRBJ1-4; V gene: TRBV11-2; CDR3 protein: CASSQGTGRFYEKLFF; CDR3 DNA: TGTGCCAGCAGCCAGGGGACAGGGAGATTTTATGAAAAACTGTTTTTT
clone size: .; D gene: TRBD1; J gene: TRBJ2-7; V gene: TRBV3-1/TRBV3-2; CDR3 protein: CASSRGQGNPRDEQYF; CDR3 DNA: TGTGCCAGCAGCAGGGGACAGGGAAATCCCCGGGACGAGCAGTACTTC
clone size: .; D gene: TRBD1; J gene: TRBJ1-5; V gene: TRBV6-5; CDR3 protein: CASGDRGNQPQHF; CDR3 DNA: TGTGCCAGTGGGGACAGGGGGAATCAGCCCCAGCATTTT
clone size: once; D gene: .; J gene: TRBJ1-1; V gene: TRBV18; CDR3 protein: CASSPITENTEAFF; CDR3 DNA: TGTGCCAGCTCACCTATAACAGAGAACACTGAAGCTTTCTTT
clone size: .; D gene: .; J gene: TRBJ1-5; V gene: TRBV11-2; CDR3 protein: CASSFNGGSNQPQHF; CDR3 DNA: TGTGCCAGCAGCTTCAACGGGGGGAGCAATCAGCCCCAGCATTTT
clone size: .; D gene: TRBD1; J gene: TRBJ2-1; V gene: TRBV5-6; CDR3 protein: CASSWEQGMNNEQFF; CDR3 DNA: TGTGCCAGCAGCTGGGAACAGGGGATGAACAATGAGCAGTTCTTC
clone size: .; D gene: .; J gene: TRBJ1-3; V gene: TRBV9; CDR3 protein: CASSVAGGGISGNTIYF; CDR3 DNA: TGTGCCAGCAGCGTAGCGGGGGGAGGGATCTCTGGAAACACCATATATTTT
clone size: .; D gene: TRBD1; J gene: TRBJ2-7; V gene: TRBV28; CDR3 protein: CASSLFGTGAPYEQYF; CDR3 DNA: TGTGCCAGCAGTTTATTTGGGACAGGGGCCCCCTACGAGCAGTACTTC
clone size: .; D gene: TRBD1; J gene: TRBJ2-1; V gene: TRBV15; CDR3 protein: CATSRGGQGANEQFF; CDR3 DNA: TGTGCCACCAGCAGAGGGGGACAGGGGGCGAATGAGCAGTTCTTC
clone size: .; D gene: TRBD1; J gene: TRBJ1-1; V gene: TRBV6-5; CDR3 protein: CASRGQGPEAFF; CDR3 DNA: TGTGCCAGCAGGGGACAGGGACCTGAAGCTTTCTTT
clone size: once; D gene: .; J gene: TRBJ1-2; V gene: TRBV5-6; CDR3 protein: CASSLERANYGYTF; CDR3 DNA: TGTGCCAGCAGCTTGGAACGGGCTAACTATGGCTACACCTTC
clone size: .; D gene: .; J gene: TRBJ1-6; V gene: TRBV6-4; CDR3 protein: CASPSSSPLHF; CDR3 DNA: TGTGCCAGCCCTTCAAGCTCACCCCTCCACTTT
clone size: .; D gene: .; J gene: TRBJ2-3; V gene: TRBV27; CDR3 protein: CASSQLASNTQYF; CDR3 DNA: TGTGCCAGCAGTCAGTTAGCAAGTAATACGCAGTATTTT
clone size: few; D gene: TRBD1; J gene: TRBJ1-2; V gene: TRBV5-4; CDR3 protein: CASSLTGVGYTF; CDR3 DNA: TGTGCCAGCAGCTTAACAGGGGTAGGCTACACCTTC
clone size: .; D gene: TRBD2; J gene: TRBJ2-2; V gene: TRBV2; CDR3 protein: CASKGGLAGATGELFF; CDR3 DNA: TGTGCCAGCAAGGGGGGGCTAGCGGGAGCTACCGGGGAGCTGTTTTTT
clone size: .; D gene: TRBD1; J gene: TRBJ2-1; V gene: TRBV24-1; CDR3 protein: CATSATTGQAAINEQFF; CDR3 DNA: TGTGCCACCAGTGCTACGACCGGACAGGCCGCTATCAATGAGCAGTTCTTC
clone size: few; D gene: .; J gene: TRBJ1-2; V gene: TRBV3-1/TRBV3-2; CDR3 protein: CASSQVGGFDYGYTF; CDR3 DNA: TGTGCCAGCAGCCAAGTAGGAGGGTTTGACTATGGCTACACCTTC